This TCR beta chain was sequenced in a study of shared clonotypes between healthy human individuals. The CDR3 is 17 amino acids. V was clipped by 4 bases and J by 5 bases, with 23 bases between them. Germline loops: CDR1 SNHLY, CDR2 FYNNEI. Clones were read by immunoSEQ multiplex PCR, and TCRdb kept only the in-frame ones, dropping some. The sample carries about 520,000 clones, approximately 81% recorded once. This clonotype was sampled from a woman in her thirties or forties in good health. Some clones in this sample may be carry-over from other donors' samples. The chain employs TRBV2 and TRBJ1-1, with D perhaps matching TRBD1 (5 bases). Sequenced: PBMCs. CDR3 sequence: CASSGSPPDGGKTEAFF. The CDR3 DNA reads as TGTGCCAGCAGTGGATCCCCCCCCGATGGGGGGAAGACTGAAGCTTTCTTT.